This TCR beta chain is drawn from a study of T cells in Graves' hyperthyroidism and ophthalmopathy. This clonotype was counted between two and nine times. Its antigen remains unidentified. Looked up from germline, CDR1 is SGHRS and CDR2 is YFSETQ. This CDR3 region has 15 residues. V shed 3 bases, J shed 3 bases, and the junction held 5 bases outside the gene matches. The study's findings and limits: Researchers found most expanded thyroid clonotypes above 0.001 in blood as well.

Amplified regions were TCR beta CDR3 sequences from RNA transcripts. TCR CDR3 underwent first-round RT-PCR with the HTBI primer set. From the multiplex PCR reads, TCRdb called clonotypes with MiXCR, one entry per CDR3 protein. The repertoire holds a few hundred thousand distinct CDR3 sequences, with 18% as singletons. Absent ophthalmopathy progression within 18 months defined stable Graves' hyperthyroidism. This sequence was found in a woman aged 45 to 65 with Graves' hyperthyroidism. The specimen sequenced was blood. V usage is TRBV5-1 and J usage is TRBJ1-1; TRBD1 matches 10 bases. The chain's CDR3 is CASSYSGTGDTEAFF. The CDR3 nucleotides read TGCGCCAGCAGCTACTCCGGGACAGGGGACACTGAAGCTTTCTTT.